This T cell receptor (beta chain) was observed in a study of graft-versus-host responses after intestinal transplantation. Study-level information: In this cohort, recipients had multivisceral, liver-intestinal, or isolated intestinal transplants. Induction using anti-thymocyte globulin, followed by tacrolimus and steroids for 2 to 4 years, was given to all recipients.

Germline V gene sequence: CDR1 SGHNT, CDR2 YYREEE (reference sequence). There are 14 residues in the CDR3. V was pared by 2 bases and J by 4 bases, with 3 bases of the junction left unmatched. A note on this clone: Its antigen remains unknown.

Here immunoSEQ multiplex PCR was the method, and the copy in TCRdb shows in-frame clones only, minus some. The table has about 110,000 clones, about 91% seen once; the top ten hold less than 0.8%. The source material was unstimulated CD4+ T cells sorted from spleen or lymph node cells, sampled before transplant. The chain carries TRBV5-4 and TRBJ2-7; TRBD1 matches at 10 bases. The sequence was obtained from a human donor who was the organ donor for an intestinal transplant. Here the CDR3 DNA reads TGTGCCAGCAGCTTTGGGACAGGGGTGTACGAGCAGTACTTC. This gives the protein CASSFGTGVYEQYF.